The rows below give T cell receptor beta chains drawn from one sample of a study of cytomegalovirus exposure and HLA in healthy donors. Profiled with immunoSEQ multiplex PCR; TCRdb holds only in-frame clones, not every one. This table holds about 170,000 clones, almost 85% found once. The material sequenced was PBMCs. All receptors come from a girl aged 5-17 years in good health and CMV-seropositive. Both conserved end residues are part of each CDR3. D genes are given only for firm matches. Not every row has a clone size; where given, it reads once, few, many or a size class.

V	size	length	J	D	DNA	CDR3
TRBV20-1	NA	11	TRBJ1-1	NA	TGCAGTGCTAGACTTGACACTGAAGCTTTCTTT	CSARLDTEAFF
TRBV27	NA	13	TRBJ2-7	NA	TGTGCCAGCAGTGACAGGTCTCTCTACGAGCAGTACTTC	CASSDRSLYEQYF
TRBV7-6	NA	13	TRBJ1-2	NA	TGTGCCAGCAGTGCCAGGGTCGGAGGGGGCTACACCTTC	CASSARVGGGYTF
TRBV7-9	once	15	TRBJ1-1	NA	TGTGCCAGCAGCCCCTGGGACTCCCTGAACACTGAAGCTTTCTTT	CASSPWDSLNTEAFF
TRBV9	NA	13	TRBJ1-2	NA	TGTGCCAGCAGCGTAGGAACTTCAGGTGGCTACACCTTC	CASSVGTSGGYTF
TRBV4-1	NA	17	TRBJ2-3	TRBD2	TGCGCCAGCAGCCAAGATTTTAGCGGGGGGGCGTCGGATACGCAGTATTTT	CASSQDFSGGASDTQYF
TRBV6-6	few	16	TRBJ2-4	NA	TGTGCCAGCAGGGTGGGGGCCTCAGGAGCCAAAAACATTCAGTACTTC	CASRVGASGAKNIQYF
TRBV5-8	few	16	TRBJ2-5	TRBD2	TGTGCCAGCAGCTTGGGAATAGCGGGGGTGCAAGAGACCCAGTACTTC	CASSLGIAGVQETQYF
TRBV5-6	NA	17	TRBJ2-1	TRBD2	TGTGCCAGCAGTCCCAGGACTAGCGGGGGGGCGTATAATGAGCAGTTCTTC	CASSPRTSGGAYNEQFF
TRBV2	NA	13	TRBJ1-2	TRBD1	TGTGCCAGCAGGCAAGACAGGGAGGATGGCTACACCTTC	CASRQDREDGYTF
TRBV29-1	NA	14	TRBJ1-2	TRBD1	TGCAGCGTCCGCAGGACAGGGGATAACTATGGCTACACCTTC	CSVRRTGDNYGYTF
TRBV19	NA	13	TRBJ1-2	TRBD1	TGTGCCAGTAGCTTACAGGGGGCCGCTGGCTACACCTTC	CASSLQGAAGYTF
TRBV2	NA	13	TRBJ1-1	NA	TGTGCCAGCAGTGAAGAACAGGTGACTGAAGCTTTCTTT	CASSEEQVTEAFF
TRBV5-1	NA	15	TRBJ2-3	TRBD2	TGCGCCAGCAGCTTTCGGAGCGGGGCCACAGATACGCAGTATTTT	CASSFRSGATDTQYF
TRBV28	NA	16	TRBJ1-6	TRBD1	TGTGCCAGCAGTTTAGTCCGAGGGGGCAATAATTCACCCCTCCACTTT	CASSLVRGGNNSPLHF
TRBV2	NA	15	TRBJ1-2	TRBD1	TGTGCCAGCAGTGAAAAGCGGGACAGGGGTTACGGCTACACCTTC	CASSEKRDRGYGYTF
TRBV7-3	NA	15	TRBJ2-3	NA	TGTGCCAGCAGCTTAACCGGGGTGAGCACAGATACGCAGTATTTT	CASSLTGVSTDTQYF
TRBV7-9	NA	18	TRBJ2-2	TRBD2	TGTGCCAGCAGCTTGGTAGCGGGGGGGCGTTTGGTAACCGGGGAGCTGTTTTTT	CASSLVAGGRLVTGELFF
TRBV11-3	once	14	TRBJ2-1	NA	TGTGCCAGCAGCTTACAGGGGACCTACAATGAGCAGTTCTTC	CASSLQGTYNEQFF
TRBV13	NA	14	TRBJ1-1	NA	TGTGCCAGCAGTGGGGGACACAGGAACACTGAAGCTTTCTTT	CASSGGHRNTEAFF
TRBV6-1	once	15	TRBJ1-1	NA	TGTGCCAGCAGTGATAGGTCGGGGTTTAACACTGAAGCTTTCTTT	CASSDRSGFNTEAFF
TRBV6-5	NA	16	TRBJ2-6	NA	TGTGCCAGCAGTTACTCGAGGGCCTCTGGGGCCAACGTCCTGACTTTC	CASSYSRASGANVLTF
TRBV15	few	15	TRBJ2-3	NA	TGTGCCACCAGCAGAGAGCGGGCGAGCACAGATACGCAGTATTTT	CATSRERASTDTQYF
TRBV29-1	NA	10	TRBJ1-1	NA	TGCAGCGTTAACTCTGGTGAAGCTTTCTTT	CSVNSGEAFF
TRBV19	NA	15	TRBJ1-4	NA	TGTGCCAGTAGTGCCAGGGGCGCAACTAATGAAAAACTGTTTTTT	CASSARGATNEKLFF
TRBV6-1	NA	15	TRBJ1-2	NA	TGTGCCAGCAGTGAAGATGGTAAGGAGGGCTATGGCTACACCTTC	CASSEDGKEGYGYTF
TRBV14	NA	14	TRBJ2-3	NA	TGTGCCAGCAGCCCATCACTTAGCACAGATACGCAGTATTTT	CASSPSLSTDTQYF
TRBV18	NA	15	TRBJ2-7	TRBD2	TGTGCCAGCTCACCACGGGAGGGAACCACCTACGAGCAGTACTTC	CASSPREGTTYEQYF
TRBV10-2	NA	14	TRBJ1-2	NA	TGCGCCAGCAGCCCGGGGGTAGGGGTCGGTGGCTACACCTTC	CASSPGVGVGGYTF
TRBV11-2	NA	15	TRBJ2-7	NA	TGTGCCAGCAGCCGGACAGACAAAAGCTCCTACGAGCAGTACTTC	CASSRTDKSSYEQYF
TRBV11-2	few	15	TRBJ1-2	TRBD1	TGTGCCAGCAGCTTCACCCGACAGGGGGTAGGGGGCTACACCTTC	CASSFTRQGVGGYTF
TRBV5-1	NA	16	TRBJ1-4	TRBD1	TGCGCCAGCAGCTTGGGACAGGGGGCCAATAATGAAAAACTGTTTTTT	CASSLGQGANNEKLFF
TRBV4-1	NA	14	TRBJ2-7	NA	TGCGCCAGCAGCCCGGGAGAACAGAACTACGAGCAGTACTTC	CASSPGEQNYEQYF
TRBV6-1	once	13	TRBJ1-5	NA	TGTGCCAGCAGTGAAGAAGGGGTGCAGCCCCAGCATTTT	CASSEEGVQPQHF
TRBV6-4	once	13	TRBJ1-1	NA	TGTGCCAGCAGTCCGACAGGTTCCACTGAAGCTTTCTTT	CASSPTGSTEAFF
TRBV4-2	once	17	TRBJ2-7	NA	TGTGCCAGCAGCCAAGAAGATCGCAGACAGGCCGCCTACGAGCAGTACTTC	CASSQEDRRQAAYEQYF
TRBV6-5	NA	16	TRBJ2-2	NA	TGTGCCAGCAGTTACCCGTCGGGCAGGGGCCCCGGGGAGCTGTTTTTT	CASSYPSGRGPGELFF
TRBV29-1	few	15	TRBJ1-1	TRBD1	TGCAGCGTCGTTCTTGGGGGACAGAGCAACACTGAAGCTTTCTTT	CSVVLGGQSNTEAFF
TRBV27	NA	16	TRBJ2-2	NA	TGTGCCAGCAGTACCTCCTCGACAGGAAACACCGGGGAGCTGTTTTTT	CASSTSSTGNTGELFF
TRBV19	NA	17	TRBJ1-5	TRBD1	TGTGCCAGTAGTATGGGGAACAGGGGGCAGTTTAGTCAGCCCCAGCATTTT	CASSMGNRGQFSQPQHF
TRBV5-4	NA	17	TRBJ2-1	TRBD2	TGTGCCAGCAGCTTGTCCCAACTAGCGGGGGCCCAGGATGAGCAGTTCTTC	CASSLSQLAGAQDEQFF
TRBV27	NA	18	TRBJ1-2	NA	TGTGCCAGCAGGGGGTGGGGAGGTAGGGAGGCAACTAACTATGGCTACACCTTC	CASRGWGGREATNYGYTF
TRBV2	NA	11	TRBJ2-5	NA	TGTGCCAGCAGCTCTCAAGAGACCCAGTACTTC	CASSSQETQYF
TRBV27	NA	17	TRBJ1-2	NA	TGTGCCAGCAGTTTGAGTTGGAGGAACACCCACAACTATGGCTACACCTTC	CASSLSWRNTHNYGYTF
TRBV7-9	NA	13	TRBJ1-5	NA	TGTGCCAGCAGCACGACAGCCTCGGGGCCCCAGCATTTT	CASSTTASGPQHF
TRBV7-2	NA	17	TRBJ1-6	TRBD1	TGTGCCAGCAGCTCCGGACAGGGGGCTTCCTATAATTCACCCCTCCACTTT	CASSSGQGASYNSPLHF
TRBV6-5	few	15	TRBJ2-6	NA	TGTGCCAGCAGCCCTTCCAGCTCTGGGGCCAACGTCCTGACTTTC	CASSPSSSGANVLTF
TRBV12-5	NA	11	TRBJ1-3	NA	TGTGCTAGTGGGAGGGTAAACACCATATATTTT	CASGRVNTIYF
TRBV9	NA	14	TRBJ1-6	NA	TGTGCCAGCAGCGCAAAGACAGGCCCTGGGCCCCTCCACTTT	CASSAKTGPGPLHF
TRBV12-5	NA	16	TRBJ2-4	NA	TGTGCTAGTGGTTTGGGAACATCCCAAGCCAAAAACATTCAGTACTTC	CASGLGTSQAKNIQYF
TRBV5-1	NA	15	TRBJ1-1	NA	TGCGCCAGCAGCTTAGACAGTTGGATGAACACTGAAGCTTTCTTT	CASSLDSWMNTEAFF